This T cell receptor (beta chain) was found in a study of shared clonotypes between healthy human individuals. TCRdb's table, derived via immunoSEQ multiplex PCR, lists solely in-frame clones and lacks some. The sample has about 2.4 million clones; over 85% are singletons. Trimming at V came to 1 base and at J to 3 bases, leaving 6 bases not matched to a gene. Germline V gene sequence: CDR1 LGHNA, CDR2 YNFKEQ. The CDR3 has 16 residues. J is TRBJ2-3 and V is TRBV4-2, with TRBD2 identical over 8 bases. The sequencing input was naive CD4+ T cells from PBMCs. Subset: CD45RA+ positively selected. The TCR originated in a man aged 18 to 30 in good health. Some clones in this sample may be carry-over from other donors' samples. The CDR3 reads CASSQVRLASTDTQYF. The CDR3, as DNA: TGTGCCAGCAGCCAAGTCCGACTAGCGTCAACAGATACGCAGTATTTT.